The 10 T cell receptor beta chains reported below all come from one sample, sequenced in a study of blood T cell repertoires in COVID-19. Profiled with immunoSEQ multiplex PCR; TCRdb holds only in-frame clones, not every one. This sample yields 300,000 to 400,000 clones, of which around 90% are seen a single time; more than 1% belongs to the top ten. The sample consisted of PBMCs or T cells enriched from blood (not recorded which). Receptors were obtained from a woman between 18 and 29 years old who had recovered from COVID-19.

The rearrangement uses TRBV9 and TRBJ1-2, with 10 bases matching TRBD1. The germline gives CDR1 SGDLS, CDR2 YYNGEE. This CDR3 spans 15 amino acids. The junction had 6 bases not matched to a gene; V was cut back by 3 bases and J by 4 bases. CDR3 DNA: TGTGCCAGCAGCGGGCTGACAGGGGGCGCCTATGGCTACACCTTC. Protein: CASSGLTGGAYGYTF.

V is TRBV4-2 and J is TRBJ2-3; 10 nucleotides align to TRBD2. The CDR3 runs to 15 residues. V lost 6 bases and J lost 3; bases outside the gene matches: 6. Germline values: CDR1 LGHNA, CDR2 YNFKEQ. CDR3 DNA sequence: TGTGCCAGCAGTGAGCGGGGGGGCCCTACAGATACGCAGTATTTT. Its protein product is CASSERGGPTDTQYF.

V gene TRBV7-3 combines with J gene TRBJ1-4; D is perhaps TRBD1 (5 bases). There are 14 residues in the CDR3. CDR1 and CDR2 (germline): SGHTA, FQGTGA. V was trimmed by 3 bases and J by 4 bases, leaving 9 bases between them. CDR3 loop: CASSLGRNNEKLFF. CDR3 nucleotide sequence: TGTGCCAGCAGCTTGGGGCGGAATAATGAAAAACTGTTTTTT.

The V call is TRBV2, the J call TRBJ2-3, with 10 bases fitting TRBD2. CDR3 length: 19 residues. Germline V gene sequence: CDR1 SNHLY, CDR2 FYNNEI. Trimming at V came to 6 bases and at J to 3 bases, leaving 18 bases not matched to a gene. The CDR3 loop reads CASRPLGSGGALWTDTQYF. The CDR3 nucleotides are TGTGCCAGCAGACCTCTCGGGAGCGGGGGGGCCTTGTGGACAGATACGCAGTATTTT.

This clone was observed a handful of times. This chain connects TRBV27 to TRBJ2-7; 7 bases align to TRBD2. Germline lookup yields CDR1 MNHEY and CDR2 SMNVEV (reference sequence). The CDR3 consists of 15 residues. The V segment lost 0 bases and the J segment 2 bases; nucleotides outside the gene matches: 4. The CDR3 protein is CASSLSGDYPYEQYF. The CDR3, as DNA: TGTGCCAGCAGTTTATCAGGGGACTATCCCTACGAGCAGTACTTC.

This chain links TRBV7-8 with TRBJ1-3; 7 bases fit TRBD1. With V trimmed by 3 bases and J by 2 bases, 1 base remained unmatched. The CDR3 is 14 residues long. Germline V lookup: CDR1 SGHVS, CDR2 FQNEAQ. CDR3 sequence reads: CASSLGTAGNTIYF. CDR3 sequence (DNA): TGTGCCAGCAGCTTGGGGACAGCTGGAAACACCATATATTTT.

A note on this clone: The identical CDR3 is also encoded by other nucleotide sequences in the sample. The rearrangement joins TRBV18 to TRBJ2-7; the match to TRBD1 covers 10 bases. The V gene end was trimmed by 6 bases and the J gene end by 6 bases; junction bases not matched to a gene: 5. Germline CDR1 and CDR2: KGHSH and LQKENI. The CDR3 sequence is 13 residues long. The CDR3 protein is CASSPGQGFEQYF. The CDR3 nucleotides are TGTGCCAGCTCCCCGGGACAGGGGTTCGAGCAGTACTTC.

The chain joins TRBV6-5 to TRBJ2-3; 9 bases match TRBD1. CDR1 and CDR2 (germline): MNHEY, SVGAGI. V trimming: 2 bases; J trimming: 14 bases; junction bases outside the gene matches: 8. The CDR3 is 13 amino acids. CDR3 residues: CASSYGTGTGRYF. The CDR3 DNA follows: TGTGCCAGCAGTTACGGTACGGGGACAGGGCGGTATTTT.

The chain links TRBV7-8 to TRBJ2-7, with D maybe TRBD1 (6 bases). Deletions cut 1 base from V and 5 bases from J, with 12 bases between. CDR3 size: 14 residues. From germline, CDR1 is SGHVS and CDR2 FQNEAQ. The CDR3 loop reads CASSLGGRGNEQYF. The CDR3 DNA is TGTGCCAGCAGCTTAGGGGGCAGGGGAAACGAGCAGTACTTC.

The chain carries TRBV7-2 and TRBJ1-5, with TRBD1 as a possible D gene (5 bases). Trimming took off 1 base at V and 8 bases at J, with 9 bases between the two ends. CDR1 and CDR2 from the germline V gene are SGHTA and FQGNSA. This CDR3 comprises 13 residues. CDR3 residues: CASSLGGGEPQHF. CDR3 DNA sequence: TGTGCCAGCAGCTTAGGGGGAGGGGAGCCCCAGCATTTT.